Sequencing of this T cell receptor beta chain was carried out in a study of OX40 agonist ivuxolimab in advanced cancers. Study-wide results and caveats: The antigen specificity of the peripheral T cells (those that were expanded) was not determined. People who partly responded at 0.1-3.0 mg/kg had some of the least clonal expansion seen.

Turning to this clone: The antigen is unknown.

The table came from immunoSEQ multiplex PCR; TCRdb's copy has only in-frame clones and leaves some out. The sample lists tens of thousands of clones, 80% to 90% seen once, with 9.9% in the top ten. The CDR3 runs to 14 residues. Germline V gene lookup returns CDR1 SGHDT and CDR2 YYEEEE. V gave up 3 bases and J gave up 8 bases, with 18 bases separating them. The rearrangement links TRBV5-6 to TRBJ2-7; possible D gene TRBD1, 5 bases. The receptor was derived from an adult with an advanced solid tumor such as melanoma, head and neck, liver or kidney cancer. The sequenced sample was CD4+ or CD8+ T cells sorted from blood, obtained in a trial of the OX40 agonist ivuxolimab. CDR3 in DNA: TGTGCCAGCAGCTCTTCTAGTGCAGGGTTGAAGCAGTACTTC. Translated, it gives CASSSSSAGLKQYF.